The 26 T cell receptor beta chains below all came from one sample that was sequenced in a study of blood T cell repertoires in COVID-19. TCRdb's copy holds only in-frame clones and misses some; the assay was immunoSEQ multiplex PCR. The table shows about 250,000 clones, with around 88% occurring only once. Sequenced material: peripheral blood. Receptor source: a man aged 25-40 years with acute or convalescent COVID-19.

The chain combines TRBV28 with TRBJ2-7; 10 bases align to TRBD2. The CDR3 is 15 amino acids. The germline V gene has CDR1 MDHEN and CDR2 SYDVKM. J was trimmed by 3 bases and V by 3 bases; bases with no gene match: 5. CDR3 coding DNA: TGTGCCAGCAGTTTTAGACTAGCGGGCTACTACGAGCAGTACTTC. Translating it yields CASSFRLAGYYEQYF.

The rearrangement joins TRBV4-1 to TRBJ2-5; D remains ambiguous. In germline, CDR1 is MGHRA, CDR2 YSYEKL. This CDR3 has 13 residues. Trimming stripped 0 bases from V and 4 bases from J, with 6 bases between. The DNA for the CDR3 is TGCGCCAGCAGCCAAGATGTCTCAGAGACCCAGTACTTC. Its protein product is CASSQDVSETQYF.

The CDR3 spells CASSIGGGTEAFF. CDR3 in DNA: TGTGCCAGTAGTATAGGGGGGGGCACTGAAGCTTTCTTT. The rearrangement uses TRBV19 and TRBJ1-1, with D possibly TRBD1 on 5 matching bases. This CDR3 has 13 residues. V was clipped by 1 base and J by 4 bases, with 7 bases between them. The germline gives CDR1 LNHDA, CDR2 SQIVND (reference sequence).

On this clone itself: At the DNA level, this CDR3 is encoded by other sequences in the same sample as well. This sequence joins TRBV9 and TRBJ2-1; possible D gene TRBD2, 5 bases. The CDR3 contains 15 residues. Germline CDR1 is SGDLS and CDR2 is YYNGEE. V lost 0 bases and J 2 bases, leaving 9 bases between the germline ends. CDR3 in amino acids: CASSVASGTYNEQFF. The CDR3 DNA reads as TGTGCCAGCAGCGTAGCAAGCGGTACCTACAATGAGCAGTTCTTC.

V and J are TRBV6-5 and TRBJ2-2; D perhaps matches TRBD1 (5 bases). In germline, CDR1 is MNHEY, CDR2 SVGAGI. V lost 6 bases and J lost 6, with 8 bases in between. This CDR3 is 12 amino acids long. The CDR3 nucleotides read TGTGCCAGCAGCCTAGGGGCCGGGGAGCTGTTTTTT. It specifies CASSLGAGELFF.

J is TRBJ2-5 and V is TRBV11-2; no firm D call. Germline assignment: CDR1 SGHAT and CDR2 FQNNGV. CDR3 length: 13 amino acids. V gave up 5 bases and J gave up 5 bases, with 12 bases separating them. The CDR3 region is CASSPSRPETQYF. The CDR3 DNA reads as TGTGCCAGCAGCCCAAGCCGCCCGGAGACCCAGTACTTC. Combining the CDR3 with reference TRBV11-2 and TRBJ2-5 gives the whole variable domain EAGVAQSPRYKIIEKRQSVAFWCNPISGHATLYWYQQILGQGPKLLIQFQNNGVVDDSQLPKDRFSAERLKGVDSTLKIQPAKLEDSAVYLCASSPSRPETQYFGPGTRLLVL.

The rearrangement uses TRBV12-3 or TRBV12-4 and TRBJ2-7, with D perhaps matching TRBD2 (7 bases). Trimming pared 7 bases from V and 7 bases from J, leaving 14 bases between. This CDR3 contains 12 residues. Written as DNA, the CDR3 is TGTGCCAGCAAAGGGGGGGGTAGGGAGCAGTACTTC. This encodes CASKGGGREQYF.

The chain joins TRBV19 to TRBJ2-2; D perhaps matches TRBD2 (5 bases). CDR3 length equals 14 residues. Germline lookup yields CDR1 LNHDA and CDR2 SQIVND (reference sequence). Trimming removed 3 bases at V and 6 bases at J, with 11 bases between. In nucleotides, the CDR3 is TGTGCCAGTAGTATTGGGCGGGTCCCCGGGGAGCTGTTTTTT. Protein product: CASSIGRVPGELFF.

A word on this clone: Other nucleotide sequences from this sample produce the same CDR3. This rearrangement joins TRBV18 to TRBJ2-5; 7 bases agree with TRBD1. Germline trimming cut 3 bases from V and 0 bases from J; bases unmatched to any gene: 1. Looked up from germline, CDR1 is KGHSH and CDR2 is LQKENI. CDR3 length: 14 residues. CDR3 loop: CASSPGQYQETQYF. DNA for the CDR3: TGTGCCAGCTCACCGGGACAGTACCAAGAGACCCAGTACTTC. Together with reference TRBV18 and TRBJ2-5, the CDR3 gives the full variable domain: NAGVMQNPRHLVRRRGQEARLRCSPMKGHSHVYWYRQLPEEGLKFMVYLQKENIIDESGMPKERFSAEFPKEGPSILRIQQVVRGDSAAYFCASSPGQYQETQYFGPGTRLLVL.

V gene TRBV6-6 combines with J gene TRBJ2-7, with 8 nucleotides matching TRBD1. Per the germline V gene, CDR1 is MNHNY and CDR2 is SVGAGI (reference sequence). V was pared by 5 bases and J by 0 bases, with 6 bases of the junction left unmatched. The CDR3 extends over 15 amino acids. The CDR3 loop reads CASSTTGGISYEQYF. CDR3 bases: TGTGCCAGCAGTACTACAGGGGGGATCTCCTACGAGCAGTACTTC.

The chain has TRBV27 and TRBJ1-1; D is ambiguous. This CDR3 region has 13 residues. V dropped 5 bases and J dropped 1 base, with 8 bases sitting between them. The germline gives CDR1 MNHEY, CDR2 SMNVEV (reference sequence). The CDR3 coding sequence is TGTGCCAGCAGTATAAATCGGAACACTGAAGCTTTCTTT. Translating gives CASSINRNTEAFF.

The chain carries TRBV28 and TRBJ2-7, with 9 bases matching TRBD2. CDR3 size: 14 residues. CDR1 is MDHEN, CDR2 SYDVKM, per germline. The J segment lost 1 base and the V segment lost 6 bases, leaving 4 bases of the junction unmatched. The CDR3 here is CASSLTSGSYEQYF. The DNA of the CDR3 is TGTGCCAGCAGCCTGACTAGCGGATCCTACGAGCAGTACTTC.

This clone showed up just a few times. This chain's CDR3 is CASSAGGNSGYTF. CDR3 nucleotides: TGTGCCAGCAGTGCAGGGGGCAATAGTGGCTACACCTTC. The chain links TRBV11-3 to TRBJ1-2; 8 positions match TRBD1. Germline-derived CDR1 and CDR2 are SGHNT and YENEEA. V was clipped by 6 bases and J by 7 bases; unmatched bases: 7. The CDR3 consists of 13 residues.

The CDR3 nucleotides read TGTGCCAGCAGTTTAGCCCAGGGGAAAGCTTTCTTT. Residues: CASSLAQGKAFF. The V call is TRBV12-3 or TRBV12-4, the J call TRBJ1-1, with a weak D call TRBD1 (6 bases). This CDR3 contains 12 residues. Deletions cut 0 bases from V and 9 bases from J, with 8 bases between.

This clone has only one observation. This sequence joins TRBV10-3 and TRBJ1-1; D ambiguous. The CDR3 is 13 residues long. Deletions cut 3 bases from V and 11 bases from J, with 16 bases between. CDR1 ENHRY and CDR2 SYGVKD come from the germline V gene. Here the CDR3 reads CAISESGYEWAFF. CDR3 in DNA: TGTGCCATCAGTGAATCAGGTTATGAATGGGCTTTCTTT.

J is TRBJ1-6 and V is TRBV7-6, with D possibly matching TRBD1 (6 bases). The ends were cut back, 4 bases at V and 3 bases at J, with 22 bases in the middle. Germline V gene data show CDR1 as SGHVS and CDR2 as FNYEAQ. The CDR3 extends over 19 amino acids. The CDR3 nucleotides read TGTGCCAGCAGCTCCGGTGGACAGTCCCCCTTTGGCTATAATTCACCCCTCCACTTT. Its translation is CASSSGGQSPFGYNSPLHF.

V and J are TRBV30 and TRBJ1-5; no clear D gene. The V gene lost 2 bases and the J gene lost 0 bases, with 5 bases spanning the gap. Germline values: CDR1 GTSNPN, CDR2 SVGIG (reference sequence). The CDR3 runs to 13 residues. CDR3 bases: TGTGCCTGGAGTACAGATAGCAATCAGCCCCAGCATTTT. Its translation is CAWSTDSNQPQHF.

V gene TRBV27 combines with J gene TRBJ2-7; 9 nucleotides match TRBD2. Germline-derived CDR1 and CDR2 are MNHEY and SMNVEV (reference sequence). This CDR3 spans 15 amino acids. The V segment lost 6 bases and the J segment 4 bases; nucleotides outside the gene matches: 10. As DNA, the CDR3 is TGTGCCAGCAGACTACACGCGGGAGGGGGGTACGAGCAGTACTTC. Translated, it gives CASRLHAGGGYEQYF.

V is TRBV29-1 and J is TRBJ1-1, with 9 nucleotides matching TRBD1. The CDR3 has 14 residues. Germline V CDR1 and CDR2: SQVTM, ANQGSEA. Trimming cost V 7 bases and J 5 bases; bases outside gene matches: 11. CDR3 loop: CSASAGTGSTEAFF. In DNA, the CDR3 is TGCAGCGCCTCCGCCGGGACAGGGTCTACTGAAGCTTTCTTT.

The chain is built from TRBV27 and TRBJ1-5; 8 bases align to TRBD1. The CDR3 extends over 12 amino acids. V trimming: 5 bases; J trimming: 9 bases; junction bases outside the gene matches: 3. Germline V gene sequence: CDR1 MNHEY, CDR2 SMNVEV (reference sequence). This chain's CDR3 is CASSDRGRPQHF. The CDR3 coding sequence is TGTGCCAGCAGTGACAGGGGAAGGCCCCAGCATTTT.

This clone was seen a few times. This chain uses TRBV19 with TRBJ1-2; D is perhaps TRBD1 (5 bases). There are 15 residues in the CDR3. Germline V gives CDR1 LNHDA, CDR2 SQIVND (reference sequence). Trimming left V 6 bases short and J 1 base short, with 15 bases between. The CDR3 DNA reads as TGTGCCAGTAGACGGCAGGGAAATCGTAACTATGGCTACACCTTC. Residues: CASRRQGNRNYGYTF.

The rearrangement joins TRBV5-4 to TRBJ2-7; TRBD1 is a possible D gene (5 bases). Trimming pared 0 bases from V and 2 bases from J, leaving 12 bases between. CDR1 and CDR2 from the germline V gene are SGHNT and YYREEE (reference sequence). The CDR3 runs to 15 residues. The CDR3 DNA follows: TGTGCCAGCAGCTTGGCTCGTAGGGGTACCTACGAGCAGTACTTC. Its translation is CASSLARRGTYEQYF.

This chain uses TRBV18 with TRBJ2-3; 9 bases are a match to TRBD2. The germline V gene encodes CDR1 KGHSH and CDR2 LQKENI. Losses at the gene ends were 1 base for V and 1 base for J; bases not matched to a gene: 0. This CDR3 is 15 amino acids long. DNA for the CDR3: TGTGCCAGCTCACCACAGCGGGGGGGCACAGATACGCAGTATTTT. Its translation is CASSPQRGGTDTQYF.

The J gene is TRBJ2-1, the V gene TRBV2, with 7 bases aligning to TRBD2. Trimming at V came to 3 bases and at J to 12 bases, leaving 11 bases not matched to a gene. Germline V CDR1 and CDR2: SNHLY, FYNNEI. The CDR3 has 14 residues. The CDR3 reads CASSDDVPGLTQFF. The CDR3 nucleotides are TGTGCCAGCAGTGATGATGTGCCGGGACTAACGCAGTTCTTC.

J is TRBJ2-3 and V is TRBV5-1; tentative D call: TRBD2 (5 bases). Deletions cut 4 bases from V and 6 bases from J, with 12 bases between. Germline V gene sequence: CDR1 SGHRS, CDR2 YFSETQ. The length of the CDR3 is 13 residues. The CDR3 loop is CASSTRPGDTQYF. The CDR3 region has the DNA TGCGCCAGCAGCACCCGTCCGGGGGATACGCAGTATTTT.

In DNA, the CDR3 is TGTGCCAGCAGCTTCTCATTTCAGGGGGCGACTGAAGCTTTCTTT. It specifies CASSFSFQGATEAFF. The V and J genes are TRBV11-1 and TRBJ1-1; TRBD1 matches 8 bases. The CDR3 length is 15 residues. V gave up 3 bases and J gave up 5 bases; unmatched junction bases: 8. Germline assignment: CDR1 SGHAT and CDR2 FQDESV (reference sequence).